These 10 T cell receptor beta chains came from one sample sequenced in a study of T cells in women clearing cervical HPV infection. Only in-frame clones appear in the TCRdb table, and some are missing; sequencing was by immunoSEQ multiplex PCR. The table lists around 39,000 clones. Sequenced sample: blood buffy coat. These TCRs come from a woman aged 18 to 75 with a cervical HPV16 infection that either progressed to CIN3+ or cleared (not recorded which).

Worth noting for this clone: The read ends 3 residues shy of where the CDR3 ends; the end is completed using the germline J gene. The rearrangement links TRBV5-4 to TRBJ1-2; D is possibly TRBD1 (5 bases). The V end lost 1 base, the J end lost 1 base, and 8 bases lay between the germline ends. The length of the CDR3 is 14 residues. Germline CDR1 SGHNT, CDR2 YYREEE (reference sequence). The CDR3 DNA, read in part, is TGTGCCAGCAGCTTGACAGGCGTTAACTATGGC. Encoded protein: CASSLTGVNYG. The full-length CDR3 reads as CASSLTGVNYGYTF.

Remarks on this clone: Read data end 3 residues before the CDR3 end; the end is taken from the germline J gene. The V gene is TRBV5-1, the J gene TRBJ1-6; weak D call: TRBD1 (5 bases). Germline CDR1 SGHRS, CDR2 YFSETQ. CDR3 size: 16 residues. The germline V and J ends were trimmed by 4 bases and 5 bases, with 16 bases remaining between them. The covered CDR3 bases are TGCGCCAGCAGCCGTGTCCAGGGATCGGATAATTCACCC. Protein product: CASSRVQGSDNSP. The full CDR3 reads CASSRVQGSDNSPLHF.

Concerning this clone itself: Coverage ceases 3 residues before the CDR3 finishes, and the germline J gene fills in the end. This chain joins TRBV6-1 and TRBJ1-5, with D tentatively TRBD1 (5 bases). Germline V CDR1 and CDR2: MNHNS, SASEGT. V lost 3 bases to trimming and J lost 7 bases, with 13 bases between them. The CDR3 has 14 residues. CDR3 amino acids: CASSESGSRQPQHF. The DNA read from the CDR3 is TGTGCCAGCAGTGAGTCAGGGTCTCGCCAGCCC.

To note about this clone: The read terminates 3 residues before the CDR3 end, so the remaining end is supplied by the germline J gene. The rearrangement links TRBV5-1 to TRBJ1-1; D gene uncertain. Germline CDR1 reads SGHRS; CDR2 reads YFSETQ. Trimming cost V 1 base and J 4 bases, with 14 bases left between them. The CDR3 runs 15 residues. CDR3 region: CASSLLSSPSTEAFF. CDR3 DNA (partial): TGCGCCAGCAGCTTGTTGAGTTCCCCCAGCACTGAA.

Of note for this clone: Sequencing ends 3 residues short of the CDR3 end; the germline J gene provides the rest. The chain combines TRBV19 with TRBJ1-1, with D possibly TRBD1 on 6 matching bases. Germline CDR1 and CDR2: LNHDA and SQIVND (reference sequence). V was cut by 7 bases and J by 1 base, with 13 bases left in between. This CDR3 is 14 amino acids long. CDR3 amino acids: CASIFTGRNTEAFF. The CDR3 DNA, read in part, is TGTGCCAGTATCTTTACAGGGCGGAACACTGAA.

Worth noting for this clone: From the germline J gene comes the end of the CDR3, since the read stops 3 residues before it. The chain has TRBV19 and TRBJ1-2; 7 bases match TRBD1. CDR3 size: 15 residues. CDR1 is LNHDA, CDR2 SQIVND, per germline (reference sequence). This chain's CDR3 is CASSIRSGTEQGYTF. Incomplete CDR3 DNA: TGTGCCAGTAGTATAAGGTCAGGGACAGAACAAGGC.

As to this clone: Sequencing ends 3 residues short of the CDR3 end; the germline J gene provides the rest. The genes are TRBV5-1 and TRBJ1-5; the match to TRBD1 covers 10 bases. This CDR3 has 15 amino acids. With 4 bases clipped from V and 3 bases from J, the junction kept 4 bases outside the gene matches. From germline, CDR1 is SGHRS and CDR2 YFSETQ. The CDR3 protein is CASSEGQGDNQPQHF. The covered CDR3 bases are TGCGCCAGCAGCGAAGGACAGGGGGACAATCAGCCC.

Of note for this clone: The CDR3 is cut off 3 residues early in the read; its end comes from the germline J gene. The chain has TRBV5-6 and TRBJ1-4; 8 positions match TRBD1. The CDR3 length is 15 residues. V trimming: 4 bases; J trimming: 7 bases; junction bases outside the gene matches: 9. The germline V gene encodes CDR1 SGHDT and CDR2 YYEEEE. Incomplete CDR3 DNA: TGTGCCAGCAGCCCGCTCGGGACAGGTGGTGAAAAA. It encodes CASSPLGTGGEK. The whole CDR3 sequence is CASSPLGTGGEKLFF.

The CDR3 spells CASSLATVYTGELFF. The CDR3 DNA, read in part, is TGCGCCAGCAGCTTGGCCACGGTTTACACCGGGGAG. The rearrangement links TRBV5-1 to TRBJ2-2; D is ambiguous. The read ends 3 residues before the CDR3 terminus; that terminus is restored from the germline J gene. The CDR3 totals 15 residues. In germline, CDR1 is SGHRS, CDR2 YFSETQ. V gave up 0 bases and J gave up 3 bases, with 9 bases separating them.

As to this clone: Read sequence stops 3 residues before the CDR3 end, and the germline J gene provides the missing end. V is TRBV30 and J is TRBJ2-3, with 7 bases aligning to TRBD1. Trimming removed 7 bases from V and 5 bases from J; junction bases left unmatched: 21. Germline CDR1 reads GTSNPN; CDR2 reads SVGIG (reference sequence). The CDR3 length is 17 residues. CDR3 in amino acids: CAYHRLRTGAQGDTQYF. The sequenced CDR3 bases are TGTGCCTACCACCGACTCAGGACAGGCGCCCAAGGAGATACG.